This T cell receptor (beta chain) came from a study of T cell responses to AZD1222 COVID-19 vaccine. General observations from the study: The study found vaccine-associated CD4 TCRs spanning spike, dominant at 160-218 and 743-854. Spike-specific TCR breadth and depth grew following two AZD1222 doses. Clonal diversity may have been underestimated in mostly white British donors.

Sequencing used immunoSEQ multiplex PCR; TCRdb keeps in-frame clones, though not all of them. Here the sample spans some 63,000 clones, approximately 82% being singletons. Trimming took 10 bases from V and 4 from J, leaving 10 bases between them. Germline V gives CDR1 MGHDK, CDR2 SYGVNS. The CDR3 is made up of 11 amino acids. Turning to this clone: What it binds is not known.

The sequencing used peripheral blood, collected on day 0 of AZD1222 vaccination. The chain carries TRBV25-1 and TRBJ2-5, with D possibly TRBD2 on 6 matching bases. The receptor was isolated from an adult in good health. This CDR3 reads CAIEEGETQYF. DNA of the CDR3: TGTGCCATCGAGGAGGGAGAGACCCAGTACTTC.